This TCR beta chain was identified in a study of read filtering for tumor transcriptome and immune sequencing. This clonotype was seen repeatedly, ten times or more. Its antigen is as yet unknown. Molecular barcoded adaptors covering alpha/delta and beta/gamma chains were used on roughly 400 ng RNA. TCRdb processed the reads anew with MiXCR; each CDR3 protein has one entry. The data contain about 93,000 distinct CDR3 sequences, 20% to 25% of them singletons. Every patient had bone marrow sampled while the disease was active. Study-level results: Even smaller IR-seq throughput identified most shared clonotypes.

V lost 4 bases and J lost 4, with 8 bases in between. Germline CDR1 reads MDHEN; CDR2 reads SYDVKM. This CDR3 contains 13 residues. J is TRBJ2-1 and V is TRBV28; D not certain. Sequencing input: a population of CD138-negative cells sorted from bone marrow. The source of this sequence is a donor aged 40 or older with multiple myeloma. The CDR3 loop is CASSSTLYNEQFF. CDR3 coding DNA: TGTGCCAGCAGTTCCACACTTTACAATGAGCAGTTCTTC.